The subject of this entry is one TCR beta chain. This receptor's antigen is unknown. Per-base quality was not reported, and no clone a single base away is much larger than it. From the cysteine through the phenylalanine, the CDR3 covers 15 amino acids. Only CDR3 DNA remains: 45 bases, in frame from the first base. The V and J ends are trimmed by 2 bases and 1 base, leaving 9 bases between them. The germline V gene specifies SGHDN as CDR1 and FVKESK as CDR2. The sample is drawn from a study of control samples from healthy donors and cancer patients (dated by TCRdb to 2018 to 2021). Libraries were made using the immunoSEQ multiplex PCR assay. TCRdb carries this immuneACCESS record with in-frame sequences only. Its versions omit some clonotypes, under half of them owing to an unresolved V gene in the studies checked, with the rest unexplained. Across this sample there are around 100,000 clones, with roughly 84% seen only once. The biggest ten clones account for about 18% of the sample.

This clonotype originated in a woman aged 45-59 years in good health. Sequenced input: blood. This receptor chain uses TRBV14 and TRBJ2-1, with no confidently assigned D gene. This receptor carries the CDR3 CASSQLESSYNEQFF. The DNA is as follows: TGTGCCAGCAGCCAACTAGAGAGTTCCTACAATGAGCAGTTCTTC.